The 32 T cell receptor beta chains in this list originate from one sample, sequenced in a study of T cell clonality in common variable immunodeficiency. Whole-study results and caveats: Common variable immunodeficiency TCR beta sequences reportedly had fewer deletions and N-nucleotide insertions.

Which antigens these TCRs recognize remains unknown. The repertoire was sequenced with immunoSEQ multiplex PCR; TCRdb's copy has only in-frame clones and lacks some. Sampling found fewer than 40,000 clones, none seen once. Specimen: peripheral blood mononuclear cells. These receptors all stem from a human donor with common variable immunodeficiency.

Of note for this clone: Read sequence stops 3 residues before the CDR3 end, and the germline J gene provides the missing end. V gene TRBV6-2 or TRBV6-3 combines with J gene TRBJ2-7; TRBD2 agrees at 13 bases. The CDR3 runs 14 residues. The V gene end was trimmed by 7 bases and the J gene end by 6 bases; junction bases not matched to a gene: 6. Germline V gene data show CDR1 as MNHEY and CDR2 as SVGEGT. CDR3 region: CASKFGLAGVEQYF. The covered CDR3 bases are TGTGCCAGCAAATTCGGACTAGCGGGAGTCGAG.

This clone was seen at least ten times. Coverage ceases 3 residues before the CDR3 finishes, and the germline J gene fills in the end. The chain links TRBV7-3 to TRBJ2-5; D uncertain. The CDR3 is 16 amino acids. Germline V gene sequence: CDR1 SGHTA, CDR2 FQGTGA. The V end lost 1 base, the J end lost 1 base, and 13 bases lay between the germline ends. CDR3 amino acids: CASSLISRATQETQYF. Partial CDR3 DNA: TGTGCCAGCAGCTTAATCAGTAGGGCAACCCAAGAGACC.

This clone was counted many times. Read data end 3 residues before the CDR3 end; the end is taken from the germline J gene. This chain uses TRBV7-3 with TRBJ1-2, with 8 bases lining up with TRBD1. The germline V gene has CDR1 SGHTA and CDR2 FQGTGA. The CDR3 covers 15 residues. The V and J ends lost 5 bases and 6 bases, in that order; junction bases with no gene match: 11. The covered CDR3 bases are TGTGCCAGCAGCCCAAGCCAGGACAGGGTAAATGGC. Its translation is CASSPSQDRVNG. The full CDR3 protein is CASSPSQDRVNGYTF.

This clone was observed many times. The read ends 3 residues before the CDR3 terminus; that terminus is restored from the germline J gene. This chain joins TRBV19 and TRBJ2-5; possible D gene TRBD2, 5 bases. Trimming left V 3 bases short and J 0 bases short, with 5 bases between. Germline CDR1 LNHDA, CDR2 SQIVND (reference sequence). This CDR3 comprises 13 residues. The part of the CDR3 DNA that was read is TGTGCCAGTAGTATCGGGGACCAAGAGACC. Translation gives CASSIGDQET. The complete CDR3 protein is CASSIGDQETQYF.

To note about this clone: The read is 3 residues too short to cover the CDR3 end, so that end is filled in from the germline J gene. The gene calls are TRBV7-3 and TRBJ2-3; TRBD1 matches at 9 bases. The germline V gene has CDR1 SGHTA and CDR2 FQGTGA. The junction had 3 bases not matched to a gene; V was cut back by 5 bases and J by 0 bases. The CDR3 contains 15 residues. The CDR3 here is CASSPGTGSTDTQYF. CDR3 DNA, as far as it was read: TGTGCCAGCAGCCCAGGGACAGGGAGCACAGATACG.

This clone is classed as medium-sized. Sequencing ends 3 residues short of the CDR3 end; the germline J gene provides the rest. The V call is TRBV19, the J call TRBJ2-4, with TRBD1 matching over 7 bases. Trimming cost V 6 bases and J 4 bases; bases outside gene matches: 15. From germline, CDR1 is LNHDA and CDR2 SQIVND (reference sequence). The CDR3 runs 17 residues. CDR3 DNA (partial): TGTGCCAGTAGCCCAACTAGAACCGGGACAGAGAAAAACATT. Protein product: CASSPTRTGTEKNI. The entire CDR3 protein reads CASSPTRTGTEKNIQYF. Variable domain in full (rest from reference TRBV19 and TRBJ2-4): DGGITQSPKYLFRKEGQNVTLSCEQNLNHDAMYWYRQDPGQGLRLIYYSQIVNDFQKGDIAEGYSVSREKKESFPLTVTSAQKNPTAFYLCASSPTRTGTEKNIQYFGAGTRLSVL.

In its sample, this clone was seen many times. The CDR3 end is not reached by the read, which stops 3 residues before it; the germline J gene fills it in. This chain uses TRBV7-3 with TRBJ2-1, with TRBD1 identical over 9 bases. Germline lookup yields CDR1 SGHTA and CDR2 FQGTGA. The CDR3 loop spans 15 amino acids. Losses at the gene ends were 3 bases for V and 9 bases for J; bases not matched to a gene: 9. The chain's CDR3 is CASSLVTGGYVEQFF. CDR3 bases read: TGTGCCAGCAGCTTGGTAACAGGGGGCTATGTTGAG.

Partial CDR3 DNA: TGCAGTGCTACAGAGGCGGGCCTGTACTACGAG. Its protein product is CSATEAGLYYE. In full, the CDR3 reads CSATEAGLYYEQYF. This chain links TRBV20-1 with TRBJ2-7; D is perhaps TRBD2 (5 bases). The CDR3 goes on 3 residues after the read ends, and that part is filled in from the germline J gene. Germline V lookup: CDR1 DFQATT, CDR2 SNEGSKA (reference sequence). The CDR3 has 14 residues. Trimming took 4 bases from V and 3 from J, leaving 16 bases between them.

On this clone itself: Read data end 3 residues before the CDR3 end; the end is taken from the germline J gene. This chain links TRBV7-9 with TRBJ2-7; D gene uncertain. The ends were cut back, 5 bases at V and 3 bases at J, with 11 bases in the middle. The CDR3 sequence is 13 residues long. Germline V gene lookup returns CDR1 SEHNR and CDR2 FQNEAQ (reference sequence). The sequenced part of the CDR3 DNA is TGTGCCAGCAGCCTCAACAGAAACTACGAG. Encoded protein: CASSLNRNYE. The complete CDR3 protein is CASSLNRNYEQYF.

Regarding this clone: The read comes to an end 3 residues before the CDR3 does, leaving the germline J gene to fill in the end. The rearrangement links TRBV11-3 to TRBJ2-1; 12 nucleotides match TRBD1. J lost 9 bases, V lost 4 bases, and 4 bases had no gene match. The CDR3 is 14 residues long. CDR1 and CDR2 (germline): SGHNT, YENEEA. CDR3 DNA (partial): TGTGCCAGCAGCTCGGGACAGGGGGCTCGTGAG. This gives the protein CASSSGQGARE. The entire CDR3 sequence reads CASSSGQGAREQFF.

This clone is classed as medium-sized (0.01 to 0.1%). The CDR3 is cut off 3 residues early in the read; its end comes from the germline J gene. This chain uses TRBV30 with TRBJ2-1, with D perhaps TRBD2 (5 bases). The germline CDR1 and CDR2 sequences are GTSNPN and SVGIG (reference sequence). Trimming pared 3 bases from V and 9 bases from J, leaving 9 bases between. The CDR3 sequence is 11 residues long. The DNA read from the CDR3 is TGTGCCTGGAGCCCTAGCTTTGAG. It encodes CAWSPSFE. The whole CDR3 reads CAWSPSFEQFF.

This clone was seen a handful of times. The missing CDR3 end, 3 residues past where the read stops, is filled in from the germline J gene. The chain employs TRBV5-6 and TRBJ2-7, with 7 bases lining up with TRBD1. Germline lookup yields CDR1 SGHDT and CDR2 YYEEEE. V trimming: 0 bases; J trimming: 4 bases; junction bases outside the gene matches: 7. The CDR3 length is 15 residues. The DNA read from the CDR3 is TGTGCCAGCAGCTTGGAGGACAGGAGGAAATACGAG. Its protein is CASSLEDRRKYE. In full, the CDR3 reads CASSLEDRRKYEQYF.

In this sample, this clone turned up a few times. This CDR3 is CASSSGDRGLQPQHF. The CDR3 DNA, read in part, is TGTGCCAGCAGCTCCGGGGACAGGGGACTACAGCCC. V usage is TRBV7-3 and J usage is TRBJ1-5, with 10 positions matching TRBD1. Read sequence stops 3 residues before the CDR3 end, and the germline J gene provides the missing end. Germline V lookup: CDR1 SGHTA, CDR2 FQGTGA. This CDR3 has 15 amino acids. The junction had 7 bases not matched to a gene; V was cut back by 4 bases and J by 7 bases.

This clone has a handful of counts. The observed sequence ends 3 residues before the CDR3 terminus, with the missing tail filled in from the germline J gene. V and J are TRBV7-2 and TRBJ2-7; 10 positions match TRBD2. V shed 9 bases and J 5 bases; nucleotides not matched to a gene: 13. The V gene's germline CDR1 is SGHTA and CDR2 FQGNSA. This CDR3 region has 15 residues. The CDR3 loop is CASSPSSGSGDEQYF. The CDR3 DNA, read in part, is TGTGCCAGTAGCCCCTCTAGCGGGAGTGGGGACGAG.

This clone was detected many times. The observed sequence ends 3 residues before the CDR3 terminus, with the missing tail filled in from the germline J gene. The rearrangement uses TRBV5-1 and TRBJ2-1; the D gene is possibly TRBD2 (6 bases). V lost 0 bases, J lost 6 bases, and 13 bases lay in between. Germline lookup yields CDR1 SGHRS and CDR2 YFSETQ. CDR3 length: 15 residues. CDR3 DNA, as far as it was read: TGCGCCAGCAGCTTGGAGGGGCCGGAGGGCAATGAG. Its protein is CASSLEGPEGNE. The CDR3 reads in full as CASSLEGPEGNEQFF.

Points on this clone: The read comes to an end 3 residues before the CDR3 does, leaving the germline J gene to fill in the end. The chain recombines TRBV19 with TRBJ1-1; D possibly corresponds to TRBD1 (5 bases). Germline V gives CDR1 LNHDA, CDR2 SQIVND (reference sequence). This CDR3 contains 13 residues. Trimming removed 6 bases from V and 2 bases from J, with 10 bases in between. The DNA read from the CDR3 is TGTGCCAGTAGCAAACAGGCAAACACTGAA. Translating gives CASSKQANTE. Given in full, the CDR3 is CASSKQANTEAFF.

With regard to this clone: The read finishes 3 residues shy of the CDR3 end, and the germline J gene is used to complete it. This chain uses TRBV7-2 with TRBJ2-5; 9 bases match TRBD2. This CDR3 contains 14 residues. V shed 3 bases and J 3 bases; nucleotides not matched to a gene: 2. The germline gives CDR1 SGHTA, CDR2 FQGNSA. The CDR3 bases that were read are TGTGCCAGCAGCTTGGGACTAGCAAAAGAGACC. As protein: CASSLGLAKET. The whole CDR3 reads CASSLGLAKETQYF.

This clone has ten or more counts. The sequenced fragment ends 3 residues before the CDR3 boundary, so the rest is inferred from the germline J gene. J is TRBJ2-7 and V is TRBV24-1, with D tentatively TRBD1 (5 bases). Per the germline V gene, CDR1 is KGHDR and CDR2 is SFDVKD. This CDR3 spans 11 amino acids. Trimming pared 7 bases from V and 3 bases from J, leaving 6 bases between. The sequenced CDR3 bases are TGTGCCACCAGCCAGGGCTACGAG. This encodes CATSQGYE. The CDR3 in full is CATSQGYEQYF.

This clone ranks as medium-sized. The read finishes 3 residues shy of the CDR3 end, and the germline J gene is used to complete it. The chain joins TRBV30 to TRBJ1-2, with TRBD1 identical over 9 bases. The CDR3 sequence is 14 residues long. Germline-derived CDR1 and CDR2 are GTSNPN and SVGIG (reference sequence). V lost 7 bases and J lost 5; bases outside the gene matches: 11. The part of the CDR3 DNA that was read is TGTGCCTTCACGACCGGGACAGGGAATTATGGC. Translating it yields CAFTTGTGNYG. The CDR3 in its entirety is CAFTTGTGNYGYTF. The full variable domain, in which reference TRBV30 and TRBJ1-2 provide the parts outside the CDR3, is SQTIHQWPATLVQPVGSPLSLECTVEGTSNPNLYWYRQAAGRGLQLLFYSVGIGQISSEVPQNLSASRPQDRQFILSSKKLLLSDSGFYLCAFTTGTGNYGYTFGSGTRLTVV.

This clone was seen a handful of times. The read terminates 3 residues before the CDR3 end, so the remaining end is supplied by the germline J gene. The J gene is TRBJ2-3, the V gene TRBV7-2, with D perhaps matching TRBD1 or TRBD2 (5 bases each). Germline lookup yields CDR1 SGHTA and CDR2 FQGNSA. The CDR3 runs to 11 residues. The CDR3: CASSNRGAQYF. The DNA read from the CDR3 is TGTGCCAGCAGCAACAGAGGGGCG.

This clone has only a few counts. Sequencing ends 3 residues short of the CDR3 end; the germline J gene provides the rest. The rearrangement joins TRBV7-9 to TRBJ2-5; 7 bases fit TRBD2. This CDR3 has 13 residues. CDR1 is SEHNR and CDR2 is FQNEAQ in the germline V gene (reference sequence). The J segment lost 5 bases and the V segment lost 2 bases, leaving 2 bases of the junction unmatched. Here the CDR3 reads CASSLSAGETQYF. The CDR3 bases that were read are TGTGCCAGCAGCTTATCAGCGGGGGAGACC.

This clone was detected many times. The read stops 3 residues short of the end of the CDR3; the missing end is completed from the germline J gene. The J gene is TRBJ2-1, the V gene TRBV29-1, with D tentatively TRBD1 (7 bases). The V gene's germline CDR1 is SQVTM and CDR2 ANQGSEA. Between the trimmed V and J ends, which lost 4 bases and 9 bases, there was a span of 16 bases. This CDR3 spans 13 amino acids. CDR3 DNA (partial): TGCAGCGTTGCGGCAGGGACAGCGGGTGAG. This encodes CSVAAGTAGE. The whole CDR3 reads CSVAAGTAGEQFF.

This clone was recorded a few times. The DNA ends 3 residues before the CDR3 does, and the rest of the CDR3 is filled in from the germline J gene. The chain joins TRBV19 to TRBJ1-4; 9 bases match TRBD1. The CDR3 runs to 15 residues. The V segment lost 6 bases and the J segment 6 bases; nucleotides outside the gene matches: 8. Germline lookup yields CDR1 LNHDA and CDR2 SQIVND (reference sequence). This CDR3 reads CASSLATGGHEKLFF. The covered CDR3 bases are TGTGCCAGTAGCCTCGCGACAGGGGGACATGAAAAA. The full variable domain, with the rest looked up from reference TRBV19 and TRBJ1-4, is DGGITQSPKYLFRKEGQNVTLSCEQNLNHDAMYWYRQDPGQGLRLIYYSQIVNDFQKGDIAEGYSVSREKKESFPLTVTSAQKNPTAFYLCASSLATGGHEKLFFGSGTQLSVL.

This clone appeared a few times. The read finishes 3 residues shy of the CDR3 end, and the germline J gene is used to complete it. The chain combines TRBV30 with TRBJ2-2, with D possibly TRBD1 on 5 matching bases. Germline CDR1 is GTSNPN and CDR2 is SVGIG (reference sequence). Trimming removed 5 bases at V and 5 bases at J, with 9 bases between. This CDR3 has 12 amino acids. CDR3 DNA (partial): TGTGCCTGGGACAGTGGGACCGGGGAG. Translation: CAWDSGTGE. From start to end, the CDR3 is CAWDSGTGELFF.

This clone was observed at least ten times. The read is 3 residues too short to cover the CDR3 end, so that end is filled in from the germline J gene. The chain uses TRBV7-2 and TRBJ1-1; D is possibly TRBD1 (5 bases). V was cut by 4 bases and J by 5 bases, with 11 bases left in between. The germline gives CDR1 SGHTA, CDR2 FQGNSA. CDR3 length: 13 residues. The sequenced part of the CDR3 DNA is TGTGCCAGCAGCTACACCAGGGAGACTGAA. Its protein is CASSYTRETE. The whole CDR3 sequence reads CASSYTRETEAFF.

About this clone: With the read ending 3 residues before the CDR3 end, the germline J gene is used to fill in that end. The chain employs TRBV2 and TRBJ2-2; maybe TRBD1 (6 bases). Germline V gene sequence: CDR1 SNHLY, CDR2 FYNNEI. V was trimmed by 8 bases and J by 4 bases, leaving 14 bases between them. This CDR3 spans 14 amino acids. The CDR3: CASSGTSGTGELFF. The CDR3 bases that were read are TGTGCCAGCTCCGGGACATCGGGCACCGGGGAG.

This clone occurred a few times. The read terminates 3 residues ahead of where the CDR3 ends, so the germline J gene completes it. This chain connects TRBV6-2 or TRBV6-3 to TRBJ2-2; D is uncertain. V lost 6 bases to trimming and J lost 6 bases, with 8 bases between them. Germline V lookup: CDR1 MNHEY, CDR2 SVGEGT. The CDR3 is 12 amino acids. The sequenced CDR3 bases are TGTGCCAGCAGGCCCGACTCCGGGGAG. This translates into CASRPDSGE. The entire CDR3 sequence reads CASRPDSGELFF.

This clone was observed a few times. The read gets to within 3 residues of the CDR3 end, and the germline J gene fills in the rest. The chain employs TRBV5-6 and TRBJ1-5, with D perhaps TRBD1 (5 bases). The CDR3 has 15 amino acids. The V gene lost 3 bases and the J gene lost 0 bases, with 10 bases spanning the gap. Looked up from germline, CDR1 is SGHDT and CDR2 is YYEEEE. CDR3 DNA, as far as it was read: TGTGCCAGCAGCTCCACAGGATATAGCAATCAGCCC. Protein: CASSSTGYSNQP. The entire CDR3 protein reads CASSSTGYSNQPQHF.

This clone was detected many times. With the read ending 3 residues before the CDR3 end, the germline J gene is used to fill in that end. The chain links TRBV30 to TRBJ2-7; TRBD1 agrees at 9 bases. The CDR3 is made up of 15 amino acids. The germline V gene has CDR1 GTSNPN and CDR2 SVGIG (reference sequence). The trim removed 3 bases at V and 2 bases at J, leaving 8 bases unmatched. The sequenced CDR3 bases are TGTGCCTGGAGCATACAGGGGGCGGGTGCCTACGAG. Translated, it gives CAWSIQGAGAYE. The whole CDR3 protein is CAWSIQGAGAYEQYF.

This clone was detected a few times. The CDR3 end is not reached by the read, which stops 3 residues before it; the germline J gene fills it in. The chain couples TRBV5-1 to TRBJ2-5; D is unresolved. This CDR3 is built from 13 residues. Germline V lookup: CDR1 SGHRS, CDR2 YFSETQ. V lost 2 bases and J 1 base, leaving 6 bases between the germline ends. The CDR3 here is CASSLGVQETQYF. CDR3 DNA, as far as it was read: TGCGCCAGCAGCTTAGGTGTCCAAGAGACC.

Ten or more counts support this clone. The read is 3 residues too short to cover the CDR3 end, so that end is filled in from the germline J gene. This rearrangement joins TRBV14 to TRBJ1-2; D unclear. CDR3 length: 13 amino acids. Trimming took off 4 bases at V and 4 bases at J, with 10 bases between the two ends. The germline V gene encodes CDR1 SGHDN and CDR2 FVKESK. Incomplete CDR3 DNA: TGTGCCAGCAGCCCCCTCAACACCTATGGC. Translated, it gives CASSPLNTYG. The full-length CDR3 reads as CASSPLNTYGYTF.

To note about this clone: Coverage ceases 3 residues before the CDR3 finishes, and the germline J gene fills in the end. The chain couples TRBV2 to TRBJ2-7; D gene ambiguous. CDR3 size: 14 residues. With 6 bases removed from V and 4 bases from J, the gap between germline ends came to 16 bases. Germline-derived CDR1 and CDR2 are SNHLY and FYNNEI. The CDR3 spells CASSLVVGEYEQYF. CDR3 DNA, as far as it was read: TGTGCCAGCAGCTTAGTGGTGGGCGAGTACGAG.